The clone carrying this T cell receptor (beta chain) came up a few times. The target antigen is unknown. Clones were sequenced by immunoSEQ multiplex PCR, and TCRdb holds only the in-frame ones, with some missing. The sample lists fewer than 300,000 clones, around nine tenths occurring once. This specimen belongs to a study of cytomegalovirus exposure and HLA in healthy donors. About the research overall: The same platform as the 650 to 700 first-cohort repertoires was used for the 130 or so validation repertoires, a later analysis reported.

The donors were in the approximately 120-subject validation cohort; that cohort was separate from the roughly 660-subject first cohort. Findings and caveats of the study: The study flagged around 160 TCR beta chains as cytomegalovirus-associated. Subsequent analysis of the 120 or so validation repertoires found a tendency for first-cohort TCR clusters to co-occur.

The material sequenced was PBMCs. The origin of this receptor is a woman aged 18 to 35 in good health and CMV-seronegative.

CDR3 amino acids: CASRSWSYEQYF. CDR3 bases: TGTGCCAGCAGATCCTGGAGCTACGAGCAGTACTTC. The chain couples TRBV28 to TRBJ2-7; D is uncertain. V was trimmed by 6 bases and J by 3 bases, leaving 9 bases between them. Germline CDR1 is MDHEN and CDR2 is SYDVKM. The CDR3 has 12 residues.